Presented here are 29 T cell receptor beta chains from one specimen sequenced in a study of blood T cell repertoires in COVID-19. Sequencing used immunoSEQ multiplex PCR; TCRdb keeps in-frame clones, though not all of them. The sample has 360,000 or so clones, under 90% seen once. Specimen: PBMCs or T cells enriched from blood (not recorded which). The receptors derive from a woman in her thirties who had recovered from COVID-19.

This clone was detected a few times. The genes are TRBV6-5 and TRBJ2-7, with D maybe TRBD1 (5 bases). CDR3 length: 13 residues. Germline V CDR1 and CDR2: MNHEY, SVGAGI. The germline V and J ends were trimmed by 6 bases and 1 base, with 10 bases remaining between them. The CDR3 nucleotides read TGTGCCAGCAGAAATACAGGTTCCTACGAGCAGTACTTC. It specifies CASRNTGSYEQYF.

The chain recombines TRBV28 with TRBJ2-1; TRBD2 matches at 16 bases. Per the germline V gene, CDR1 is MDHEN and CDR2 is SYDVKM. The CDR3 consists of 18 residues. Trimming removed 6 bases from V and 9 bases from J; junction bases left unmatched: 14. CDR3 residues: CASSGQLGTSGRAGEQFF. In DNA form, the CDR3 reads TGTGCCAGCAGCGGCCAACTAGGGACTAGCGGGAGGGCGGGTGAGCAGTTCTTC.

CDR3 nucleotide sequence: TGTGCCAGCAGTTCCGAAGTTCGGACAGCTAATGGTGGGCAGTACTTC. This codes for CASSSEVRTANGGQYF. V and J are TRBV7-9 and TRBJ2-7; D possibly corresponds to TRBD1 (6 bases). Per the germline V gene, CDR1 is SEHNR and CDR2 is FQNEAQ (reference sequence). The V end lost 6 bases, the J end lost 9 bases, and 27 bases lay between the germline ends. This CDR3 comprises 16 residues.

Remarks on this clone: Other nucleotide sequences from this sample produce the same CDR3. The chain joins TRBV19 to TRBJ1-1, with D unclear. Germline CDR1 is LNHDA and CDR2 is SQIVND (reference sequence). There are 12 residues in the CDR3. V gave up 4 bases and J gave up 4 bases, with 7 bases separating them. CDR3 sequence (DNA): TGTGCCAGTAGTACGCGGGGCACTGAAGCTTTCTTT. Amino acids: CASSTRGTEAFF.

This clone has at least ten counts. The CDR3 spells CAIRTQDSFSNSPLHF. The CDR3 coding sequence is TGTGCCATCAGGACCCAGGACAGCTTCTCTAATTCACCCCTCCACTTT. This chain links TRBV10-3 with TRBJ1-6, with D possibly TRBD1 on 6 matching bases. CDR3 size: 16 residues. The germline V gene encodes CDR1 ENHRY and CDR2 SYGVKD. Trimming pared 6 bases from V and 6 bases from J, leaving 18 bases between.

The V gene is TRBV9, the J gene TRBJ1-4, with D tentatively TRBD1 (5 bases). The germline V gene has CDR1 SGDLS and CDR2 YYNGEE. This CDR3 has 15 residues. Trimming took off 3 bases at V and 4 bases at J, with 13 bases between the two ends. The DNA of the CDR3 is TGTGCCAGCAGCGGCGGGGCGCCCCTTAATGAAAAACTGTTTTTT. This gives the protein CASSGGAPLNEKLFF.

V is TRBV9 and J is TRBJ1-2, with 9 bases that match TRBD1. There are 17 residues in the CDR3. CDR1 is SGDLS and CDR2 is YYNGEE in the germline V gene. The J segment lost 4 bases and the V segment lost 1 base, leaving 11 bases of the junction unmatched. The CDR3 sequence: CASSVTRDRVIPYGYTF. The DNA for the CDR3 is TGTGCCAGCAGCGTAACCCGGGACAGGGTAATTCCCTATGGCTACACCTTC.

DNA for the CDR3: TGTGCCAGCAGCCTGTCCCGGACACAAAGAAGAAACTATGGCTACACCTTC. It specifies CASSLSRTQRRNYGYTF. The chain has TRBV6-2 or TRBV6-3 and TRBJ1-2, with a possible D match to TRBD1 (5 bases). Trimming cost V 6 bases and J 2 bases, with 22 bases left between them. CDR3 length: 17 residues. The germline V gene has CDR1 MNHEY and CDR2 SVGEGT.

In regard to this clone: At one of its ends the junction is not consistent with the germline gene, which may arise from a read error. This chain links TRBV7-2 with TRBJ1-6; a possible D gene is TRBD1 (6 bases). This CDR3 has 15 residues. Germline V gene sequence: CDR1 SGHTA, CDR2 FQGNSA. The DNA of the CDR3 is TGCGCCAGCACCCTAAGTGCAGGGGACAATTCACCCCTCCACTTT. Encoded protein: CASTLSAGDNSPLHF.

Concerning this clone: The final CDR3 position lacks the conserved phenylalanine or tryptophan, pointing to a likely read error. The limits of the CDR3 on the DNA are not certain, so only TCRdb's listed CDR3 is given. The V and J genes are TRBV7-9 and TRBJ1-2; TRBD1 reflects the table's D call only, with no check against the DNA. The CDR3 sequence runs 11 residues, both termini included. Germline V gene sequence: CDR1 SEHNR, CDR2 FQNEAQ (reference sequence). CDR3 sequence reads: CASSPVGAFTA.

CDR3: CASSPLTYSNQPQHF. Here the CDR3 DNA reads TGTGCCAGTAGTCCACTGACTTATAGCAATCAGCCCCAGCATTTT. The V gene is TRBV19, the J gene TRBJ1-5; D is unresolved. The CDR3 is 15 residues long. V lost 5 bases and J lost 0, with 11 bases in between. CDR1 LNHDA and CDR2 SQIVND come from the germline V gene (reference sequence).

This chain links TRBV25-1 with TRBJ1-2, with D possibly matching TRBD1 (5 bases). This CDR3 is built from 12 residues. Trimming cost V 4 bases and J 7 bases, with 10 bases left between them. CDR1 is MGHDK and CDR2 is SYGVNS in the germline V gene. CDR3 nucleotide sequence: TGTGCCAGCAGTGTGGGGCAGGGTGGCTACACCTTC. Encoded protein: CASSVGQGGYTF.

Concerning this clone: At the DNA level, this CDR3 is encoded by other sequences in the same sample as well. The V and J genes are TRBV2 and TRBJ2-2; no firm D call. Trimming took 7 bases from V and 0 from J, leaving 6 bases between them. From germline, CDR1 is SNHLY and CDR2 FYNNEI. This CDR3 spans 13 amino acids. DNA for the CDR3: TGTGCCAGCACCAGTTCGAACACCGGGGAGCTGTTTTTT. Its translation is CASTSSNTGELFF.

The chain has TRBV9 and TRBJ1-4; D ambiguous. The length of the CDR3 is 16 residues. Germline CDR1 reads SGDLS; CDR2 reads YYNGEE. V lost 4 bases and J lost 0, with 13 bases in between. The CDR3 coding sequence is TGTGCCAGCAGCCCTCGGGTCGGTTCAACTAATGAAAAACTGTTTTTT. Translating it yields CASSPRVGSTNEKLFF.

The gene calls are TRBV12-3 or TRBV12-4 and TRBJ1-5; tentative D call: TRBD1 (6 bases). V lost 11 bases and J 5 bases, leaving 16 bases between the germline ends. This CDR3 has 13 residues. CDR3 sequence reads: CACAYRVDQPQHF. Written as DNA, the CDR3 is TGTGCCTGCGCCTACAGGGTTGATCAGCCCCAGCATTTT.

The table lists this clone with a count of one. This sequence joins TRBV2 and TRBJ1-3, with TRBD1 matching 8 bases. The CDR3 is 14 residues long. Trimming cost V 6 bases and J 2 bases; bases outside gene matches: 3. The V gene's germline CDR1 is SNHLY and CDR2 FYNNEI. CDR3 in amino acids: CASRTGDPGNTIYF. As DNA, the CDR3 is TGTGCCAGCAGGACAGGGGACCCTGGAAACACCATATATTTT.

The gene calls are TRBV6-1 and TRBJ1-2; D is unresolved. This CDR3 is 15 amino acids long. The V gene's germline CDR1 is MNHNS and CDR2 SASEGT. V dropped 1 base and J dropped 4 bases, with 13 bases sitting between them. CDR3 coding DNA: TGTGCCAGCAGTGAAGGTCTCCCCCTCGGCTATGGCTACACCTTC. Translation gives CASSEGLPLGYGYTF.

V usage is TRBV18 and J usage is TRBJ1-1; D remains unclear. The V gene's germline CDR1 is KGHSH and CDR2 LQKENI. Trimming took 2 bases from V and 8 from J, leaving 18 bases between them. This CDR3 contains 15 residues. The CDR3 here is CASSPNVPGTTEAFF. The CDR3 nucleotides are TGTGCCAGCTCACCAAATGTTCCAGGCACGACAGAAGCTTTCTTT.

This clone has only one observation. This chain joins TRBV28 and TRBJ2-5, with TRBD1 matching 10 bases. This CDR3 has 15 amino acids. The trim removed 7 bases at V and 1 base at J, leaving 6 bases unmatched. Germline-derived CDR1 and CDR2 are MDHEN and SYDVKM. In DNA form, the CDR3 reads TGTGCCAGCAATACCAGGACAGGGGGCCAAGAGACCCAGTACTTC. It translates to CASNTRTGGQETQYF.

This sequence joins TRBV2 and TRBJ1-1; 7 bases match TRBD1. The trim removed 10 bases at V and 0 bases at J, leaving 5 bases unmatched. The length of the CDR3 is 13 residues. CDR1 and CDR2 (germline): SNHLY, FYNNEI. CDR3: CATQQGLNTEAFF. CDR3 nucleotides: TGTGCCACCCAACAGGGGCTGAACACTGAAGCTTTCTTT.

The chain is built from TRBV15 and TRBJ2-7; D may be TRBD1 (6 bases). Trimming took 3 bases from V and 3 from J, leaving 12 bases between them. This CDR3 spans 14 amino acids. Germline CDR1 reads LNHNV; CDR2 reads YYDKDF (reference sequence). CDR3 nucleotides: TGTGCCACCAGCAGGACCACAGGGATCTACGAGCAGTACTTC. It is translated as CATSRTTGIYEQYF.

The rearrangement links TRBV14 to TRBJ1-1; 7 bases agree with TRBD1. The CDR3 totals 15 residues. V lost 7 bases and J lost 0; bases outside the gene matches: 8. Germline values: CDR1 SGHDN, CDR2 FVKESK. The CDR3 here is CASIRGGRLNTEAFF. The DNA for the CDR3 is TGTGCCAGCATCCGAGGGGGCCGGTTGAACACTGAAGCTTTCTTT.

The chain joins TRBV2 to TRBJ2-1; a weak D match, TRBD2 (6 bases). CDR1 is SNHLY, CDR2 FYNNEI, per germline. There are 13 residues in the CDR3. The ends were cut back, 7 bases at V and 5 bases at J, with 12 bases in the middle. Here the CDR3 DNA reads TGTGCCAGCAACTCGGGACTCCACAATGAGCAGTTCTTC. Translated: CASNSGLHNEQFF. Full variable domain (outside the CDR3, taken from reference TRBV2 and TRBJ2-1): EPEVTQTPSHQVTQMGQEVILRCVPISNHLYFYWYRQILGQKVEFLVSFYNNEISEKSEIFDDQFSVERPDGSNFTLKIRSTKLEDSAMYFCASNSGLHNEQFFGPGTRLTVL.

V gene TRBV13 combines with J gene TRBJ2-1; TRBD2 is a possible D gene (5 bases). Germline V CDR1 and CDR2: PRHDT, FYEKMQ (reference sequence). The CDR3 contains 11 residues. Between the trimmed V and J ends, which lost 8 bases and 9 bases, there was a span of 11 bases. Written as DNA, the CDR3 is TGTGCCAGCCTCGGACGGGGTGAGCAGTTCTTC. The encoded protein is CASLGRGEQFF.

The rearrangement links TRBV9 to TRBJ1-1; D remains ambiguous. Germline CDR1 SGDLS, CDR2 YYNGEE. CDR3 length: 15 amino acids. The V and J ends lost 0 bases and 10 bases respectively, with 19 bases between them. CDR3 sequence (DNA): TGTGCCAGCAGCGTAGATCTAGACCCCTCTCGCGGAGCTTTCTTT. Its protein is CASSVDLDPSRGAFF.

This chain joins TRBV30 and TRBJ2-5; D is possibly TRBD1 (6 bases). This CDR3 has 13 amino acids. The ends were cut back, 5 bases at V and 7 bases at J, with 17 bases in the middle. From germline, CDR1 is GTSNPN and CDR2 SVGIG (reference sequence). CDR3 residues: CAWSLRGGGTQYF. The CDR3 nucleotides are TGTGCCTGGTCGCTCAGGGGTGGGGGGACCCAGTACTTC.

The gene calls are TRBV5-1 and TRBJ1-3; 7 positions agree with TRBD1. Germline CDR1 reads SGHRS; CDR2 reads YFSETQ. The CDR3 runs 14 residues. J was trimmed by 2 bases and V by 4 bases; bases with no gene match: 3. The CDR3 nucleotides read TGCGCCAGCAGCCTCACAGGGGCTGGAAACACCATATATTTT. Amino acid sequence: CASSLTGAGNTIYF.

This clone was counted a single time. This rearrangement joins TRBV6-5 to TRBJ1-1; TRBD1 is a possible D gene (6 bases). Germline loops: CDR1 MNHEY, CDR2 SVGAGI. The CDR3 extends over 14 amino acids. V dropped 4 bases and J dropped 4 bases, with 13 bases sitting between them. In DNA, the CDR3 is TGTGCCAGCAGTTTAACGGGACACCGCACTGAAGCTTTCTTT. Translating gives CASSLTGHRTEAFF.

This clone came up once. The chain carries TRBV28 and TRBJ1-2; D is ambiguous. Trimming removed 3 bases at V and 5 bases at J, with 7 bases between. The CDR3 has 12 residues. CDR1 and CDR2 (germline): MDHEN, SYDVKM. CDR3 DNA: TGTGCCAGCAGTTTTTCGGGATATGGCTACACCTTC. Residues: CASSFSGYGYTF.